Presented here are 5 T cell receptor beta chains from one specimen sequenced in a study of blood T cell repertoires in COVID-19. Generated by immunoSEQ multiplex PCR, the TCRdb table keeps only in-frame clones and is missing some. Counted here are more than 95,000 clones, over 65% occurring once; the ten biggest clones make up roughly 29%. Sequences were obtained from peripheral blood. All receptors derive from a man between 60 and 75 years old with acute or convalescent COVID-19.

This chain uses TRBV3-1 (or the pseudogene TRBV3-2) with TRBJ2-1; weak D call: TRBD2 (7 bases). V shed 4 bases and J shed 7 bases, with 14 bases lying between them. The CDR3 loop spans 14 amino acids. Looked up from germline, CDR1 is LGHDT and CDR2 is YNNKEL (reference sequence). The CDR3: CASSLQGRENEQFF. The CDR3 region has the DNA TGTGCCAGCAGCCTCCAGGGGAGGGAAAATGAGCAGTTCTTC.

The J gene is TRBJ1-1, the V gene TRBV5-4; D gene ambiguous. Trimming took 1 base from V and 4 from J, leaving 11 bases between them. Germline V gives CDR1 SGHNT, CDR2 YYREEE (reference sequence). The CDR3 loop spans 14 amino acids. In DNA form, the CDR3 reads TGTGCCAGCAGCTTGTCCAGATTCCGCACTGAAGCTTTCTTT. This gives the protein CASSLSRFRTEAFF.

The rearrangement uses TRBV25-1 and TRBJ1-1; 7 bases line up with TRBD1. CDR3 length: 15 amino acids. Germline values: CDR1 MGHDK, CDR2 SYGVNS. The ends lost 1 base at V and 1 base at J; junction bases unmatched: 3. As DNA, the CDR3 is TGTGCCAGCAGTGAATTTGGGGACAGGAACACTGAAGCTTTCTTT. It encodes CASSEFGDRNTEAFF.

This clone was detected a few times. The chain uses TRBV18 and TRBJ1-2, with unresolved D. Trimming left V 5 bases short and J 14 bases short, with 27 bases between. Per germline, CDR1 KGHSH and CDR2 LQKENI. This CDR3 is 15 amino acids long. For the CDR3, the DNA is TGTGCCAGCTCAGGCCGGTTAGCCCCGGGGAGCGGTGAAACCTTC. This gives the protein CASSGRLAPGSGETF.

This clone was counted a single time. This chain links TRBV4-1 with TRBJ1-4; tentatively, D is TRBD1 (5 bases). The CDR3 runs to 16 residues. V was clipped by 7 bases and J by 0 bases, with 15 bases between them. The germline V gene has CDR1 MGHRA and CDR2 YSYEKL. The CDR3 loop is CASTRSSQATNEKLFF. Written as DNA, the CDR3 is TGCGCCAGCACCAGAAGCTCACAGGCAACTAATGAAAAACTGTTTTTT.